Below, 23 T cell receptor beta chains from the same sample are listed, as sequenced in a study of HIV-infected patients and healthy controls. All unsorted peripheral T cells were captured because whole blood was used without fractionation. cDNA was made from about 500 ng RNA using alpha and beta constant primers. Separate chain-specific third strand synthesis with multiplexing indices produced the alpha and beta libraries. A single record per CDR3 protein comes from TCRdb applying MiXCR to the 5' RACE reads. The table lists under 20,000 distinct CDR3 sequences, about 7.7% of them singletons. Sequenced: blood. Receptor source: an adult in good health.

The rearrangement links TRBV12-3 or TRBV12-4 to TRBJ1-2; D might be TRBD1 (5 bases). V shed 3 bases and J shed 4 bases, with 12 bases lying between them. The CDR3 totals 14 residues. The CDR3 coding sequence is TGTGCCAGCAGTTTCGGCGAGGGACTCTATGGCTACACCTTC. Translation: CASSFGEGLYGYTF.

This clonotype rates as medium-sized (0.01 to 0.1%). J is TRBJ1-5 and V is TRBV20-1; a possible D gene is TRBD1 (6 bases). The germline gives CDR1 DFQATT, CDR2 SNEGSKA (reference sequence). This CDR3 comprises 15 residues. V was clipped by 6 bases and J by 2 bases, with 17 bases between them. This CDR3 reads CSASTGTPGNQPQHF. CDR3 in DNA: TGCAGTGCCTCAACCGGGACACCTGGCAATCAGCCCCAGCATTTT.

This clonotype was counted a few times. The chain joins TRBV18 to TRBJ2-1; D is ambiguous. The CDR3 has 17 residues. The V end lost 1 base, the J end lost 0 bases, and 13 bases lay between the germline ends. Germline V gene lookup returns CDR1 KGHSH and CDR2 LQKENI. The CDR3 region has the DNA TGTGCCAGCTCACCACTCGGCAGCCTGAGCTCCTACAATGAGCAGTTCTTC. It specifies CASSPLGSLSSYNEQFF.

This clonotype was recorded many times. The chain has TRBV7-9 and TRBJ2-5; maybe TRBD1 (5 bases). Germline V CDR1 and CDR2: SEHNR, FQNEAQ (reference sequence). The CDR3 contains 14 residues. V was cut by 0 bases and J by 7 bases, with 12 bases left in between. The CDR3 protein is CASSLAMNQGTQYF. The CDR3 nucleotides read TGTGCCAGCAGCTTAGCGATGAACCAGGGGACCCAGTACTTC.

Ten or more counts support this clonotype. The CDR3 DNA is TGTGCCAGCAGTTACAACTATAATTCACCCCTCCACTTT. Translating gives CASSYNYNSPLHF. V usage is TRBV28 and J usage is TRBJ1-6; D ambiguous. CDR1 and CDR2 from the germline V gene are MDHEN and SYDVKM. V lost 4 bases and J lost 3, with 4 bases in between. This CDR3 spans 13 amino acids.

There are many counts of this clonotype. V usage is TRBV20-1 and J usage is TRBJ2-3; 11 bases map to TRBD2. The CDR3 has 17 residues. In germline, CDR1 is DFQATT, CDR2 SNEGSKA (reference sequence). J lost 6 bases, V lost 0 bases, and 11 bases had no gene match. The CDR3 protein is CSARDPALAGGRDTQYF. The CDR3, as DNA: TGCAGTGCTAGAGATCCCGCCCTAGCGGGAGGTCGGGATACGCAGTATTTT.

This clonotype was seen at least ten times. The chain has TRBV18 and TRBJ1-1; D gene ambiguous. CDR1 is KGHSH and CDR2 is LQKENI in the germline V gene. This CDR3 has 15 residues. The germline V and J ends were trimmed by 3 bases and 1 base, with 12 bases remaining between them. This CDR3 reads CASSPQGGKNTEAFF. The DNA of the CDR3 is TGTGCCAGCTCACCCCAAGGAGGGAAGAACACTGAAGCTTTCTTT.

In its sample, this clonotype was seen a few times. The rearrangement links TRBV4-3 to TRBJ2-5; 11 nucleotides align to TRBD1. With 0 bases clipped from V and 7 bases from J, the junction kept 4 bases outside the gene matches. CDR1 and CDR2 from the germline V gene are LGHNA and YSLEER. The CDR3 sequence is 15 residues long. The CDR3 loop is CASSQDMGQGVTQYF. DNA for the CDR3: TGCGCCAGCAGCCAAGATATGGGACAGGGGGTGACCCAGTACTTC.

There are many counts of this clonotype. This chain joins TRBV2 and TRBJ1-4; a possible D gene is TRBD1 (5 bases). Germline-derived CDR1 and CDR2 are SNHLY and FYNNEI. The CDR3 has 16 amino acids. V was shortened by 7 bases and J by 7 bases, with 22 bases between the two germline ends. The CDR3 DNA sequence: TGTGCCAGCAACGATGCTAATGGGGCCCCGAGTGAAAAACTGTTTTTT. This sequence encodes CASNDANGAPSEKLFF.

This clonotype showed up many times. V and J are TRBV13 and TRBJ2-6; D is ambiguous. This CDR3 is 15 amino acids long. Between the trimmed V and J ends, which lost 4 bases and 0 bases, there was a span of 7 bases. Germline CDR1 and CDR2: PRHDT and FYEKMQ (reference sequence). Written as DNA, the CDR3 is TGTGCCAGCAGCTATATGAGCTCTGGGGCCAACGTCCTGACTTTC. Amino acid sequence: CASSYMSSGANVLTF.

This clonotype was picked up many times. The rearrangement links TRBV11-2 to TRBJ2-1; the match to TRBD2 covers 8 bases. This CDR3 is built from 16 residues. The V segment lost 5 bases and the J segment 7 bases; nucleotides outside the gene matches: 13. Germline CDR1 SGHAT, CDR2 FQNNGV. DNA for the CDR3: TGTGCCAGCAGCCTAAGAACCGGGACTAGTTTTAATGAGCAGTTCTTC. This gives the protein CASSLRTGTSFNEQFF.

This clonotype occurred many times. The chain employs TRBV5-6 and TRBJ2-5; 7 nucleotides align to TRBD1. V shed 4 bases, J shed 4 bases, and the junction held 4 bases outside the gene matches. The CDR3 extends over 13 amino acids. CDR1 is SGHDT, CDR2 YYEEEE, per germline. This CDR3 reads CASSETGRETQYF. CDR3 nucleotide sequence: TGTGCCAGCAGCGAGACAGGGCGAGAGACCCAGTACTTC. The variable domain in full, completed from reference TRBV5-6 and TRBJ2-5, reads DAGVTQSPTHLIKTRGQQVTLRCSPKSGHDTVSWYQQALGQGPQFIFQYYEEEERQRGNFPDRFSGHQFPNYSSELNVNALLLGDSALYLCASSETGRETQYFGPGTRLLVL.

By share, this clonotype ranks as medium-sized. The chain couples TRBV11-3 to TRBJ2-5; D remains unclear. CDR3 size: 12 residues. Trimming cost V 2 bases and J 7 bases, with 8 bases left between them. Germline V CDR1 and CDR2: SGHNT, YENEEA. The DNA for the CDR3 is TGTGCCAGCAGCTTAAAAGTAGGGACCCAGTACTTC. Protein sequence: CASSLKVGTQYF.

This clonotype was counted between two and nine times. The genes are TRBV10-3 and TRBJ1-5; maybe TRBD1 (6 bases). V lost 6 bases to trimming and J lost 1 base, with 10 bases between them. The germline gives CDR1 ENHRY, CDR2 SYGVKD. This CDR3 contains 14 residues. The CDR3 DNA sequence: TGTGCCATCAGAAGTACAGGGAGCAATCAGCCCCAGCATTTT. Translating gives CAIRSTGSNQPQHF.

The table lists this clonotype with many counts. The genes are TRBV7-2 and TRBJ2-7, with D uncertain. With 0 bases removed from V and 3 bases from J, the gap between germline ends came to 15 bases. Per the germline V gene, CDR1 is SGHTA and CDR2 is FQGNSA. There are 16 residues in the CDR3. CDR3 protein: CASSLASWQLYYEQYF. In DNA, the CDR3 is TGTGCCAGCAGCTTAGCCTCCTGGCAGTTGTACTACGAGCAGTACTTC. The variable domain in full, with the rest retrieved from reference TRBV7-2 and TRBJ2-7, is GAGVSQSPSNKVTEKGKDVELRCDPISGHTALYWYRQSLGQGLEFLIYFQGNSAPDKSGLPSDRFSAERTGGSVSTLTIQRTQQEDSAVYLCASSLASWQLYYEQYFGPGTRLTVT.

The rearrangement links TRBV5-1 to TRBJ1-1; D not certain. V lost 0 bases to trimming and J lost 11 bases, with 14 bases between them. The CDR3 is made up of 13 amino acids. Germline V CDR1 and CDR2: SGHRS, YFSETQ. CDR3 in amino acids: CASSLENEVGAFF. The CDR3 DNA sequence: TGCGCCAGCAGCTTGGAGAACGAGGTCGGGGCTTTCTTT. The entire variable domain, with the rest obtained from reference TRBV5-1 and TRBJ1-1, is as follows: KAGVTQTPRYLIKTRGQQVTLSCSPISGHRSVSWYQQTPGQGLQFLFEYFSETQRNKGNFPGRFSGRQFSNSRSEMNVSTLELGDSALYLCASSLENEVGAFFGQGTRLTVV.

This clonotype was found many times. This sequence joins TRBV6-1 and TRBJ2-7; 8 bases line up with TRBD1. After removal of 6 bases from V and 6 bases from J, the junction contained 7 bases not matched to a gene. The CDR3 covers 13 residues. In germline, CDR1 is MNHNS, CDR2 SASEGT. The CDR3 DNA reads TGTGCCAGCAGAAGGGACAGGCGGTCCGAGCAGTACTTC. It is translated as CASRRDRRSEQYF.

This clonotype was picked up many times. The chain has TRBV7-2 and TRBJ1-1; TRBD1 matches at 8 bases. With 4 bases clipped from V and 5 bases from J, the junction kept 6 bases outside the gene matches. Germline-derived CDR1 and CDR2 are SGHTA and FQGNSA. This CDR3 comprises 14 residues. The CDR3, as DNA: TGTGCCAGCAGCTCGCTAGACAGGGGTACTGAAGCTTTCTTT. Amino acid sequence: CASSSLDRGTEAFF.

This clonotype was seen many times. The chain joins TRBV19 to TRBJ2-3; D ambiguous. Deletions cut 3 bases from V and 6 bases from J, with 10 bases between. The germline gives CDR1 LNHDA, CDR2 SQIVND (reference sequence). CDR3 length equals 13 residues. The CDR3 nucleotides are TGTGCCAGTAGTATTGGGTCCGGCGATACGCAGTATTTT. Its translation is CASSIGSGDTQYF.

Within the sample, this clonotype is medium-sized. V and J are TRBV4-3 and TRBJ1-1; TRBD1 might be the D (5 bases). V was pared by 0 bases and J by 6 bases, with 17 bases between. Germline CDR1 is LGHNA and CDR2 is YSLEER. This CDR3 region has 16 residues. This chain's CDR3 is CASSQDVQGGPSEAFF. The CDR3 DNA reads TGCGCCAGCAGCCAAGACGTCCAGGGAGGACCGTCTGAAGCTTTCTTT.

The chain combines TRBV18 with TRBJ2-4; D is unclear. The CDR3 runs to 13 residues. Germline CDR1 is KGHSH and CDR2 is LQKENI. Trimming stripped 1 base from V and 5 bases from J, with 6 bases between. CDR3 DNA: TGTGCCAGCTCACCACAGGGTGAAAACATTCAGTACTTC. Translated: CASSPQGENIQYF.

This clonotype was counted between two and nine times. The chain is built from TRBV20-1 and TRBJ2-4, with a possible D match to TRBD1 (5 bases). Looked up from germline, CDR1 is DFQATT and CDR2 is SNEGSKA (reference sequence). V dropped 4 bases and J dropped 1 base, with 11 bases sitting between them. There are 14 residues in the CDR3. The CDR3 DNA reads TGCAGTGCTATAAAGGGGTTCGCCAAAAACATTCAGTACTTC. This gives the protein CSAIKGFAKNIQYF.

This clonotype was found many times. The chain couples TRBV19 to TRBJ2-2; D might be TRBD2 (5 bases). The CDR3 totals 13 residues. V lost 3 bases, J lost 6 bases, and 8 bases lay in between. Germline CDR1 and CDR2: LNHDA and SQIVND (reference sequence). CDR3 bases: TGTGCCAGTAGTATCGAGGGTCCCGGGGAGCTGTTTTTT. Protein product: CASSIEGPGELFF.